Following are 18 T cell receptor beta chains from one sample sequenced in a study of blood T cell repertoires in COVID-19. Sequencing used immunoSEQ multiplex PCR; TCRdb keeps in-frame clones, though not all of them. Counted here are fewer than 300,000 clones, over 75% occurring once; the ten biggest clones make up around 1.1%. The sequenced material came from PBMCs or T cells enriched from blood (not recorded which). These receptors were taken from a woman aged 25 to 39 who had recovered from COVID-19.

This clone has just a few counts. V and J are TRBV20-1 and TRBJ1-1, with D possibly TRBD1 on 5 matching bases. Germline lookup yields CDR1 DFQATT and CDR2 SNEGSKA (reference sequence). CDR3 length: 11 residues. The CDR3 nucleotides are TGCAGGGGGACCGGGGGTGTCGAAGCTTTCTTT. Translation: CRGTGGVEAFF.

This chain uses TRBV27 with TRBJ2-1; weak D call: TRBD2 (6 bases). CDR3 size: 15 residues. CDR1 is MNHEY, CDR2 SMNVEV, per germline (reference sequence). The ends were cut back, 2 bases at V and 12 bases at J, with 20 bases in the middle. Here the CDR3 reads CASSLKGSSVFGQFF. The CDR3, as DNA: TGTGCCAGCAGTTTAAAGGGGTCTAGCGTTTTCGGGCAGTTCTTC.

V usage is TRBV7-9 and J usage is TRBJ2-5; 8 positions match TRBD1. CDR1 SEHNR and CDR2 FQNEAQ come from the germline V gene (reference sequence). This CDR3 is built from 14 residues. Trimming removed 6 bases from V and 0 bases from J; junction bases left unmatched: 3. The CDR3 spells CASRLQGDQETQYF. The DNA of the CDR3 is TGTGCCAGCAGATTACAGGGGGACCAAGAGACCCAGTACTTC. The complete variable domain, with remaining parts taken from reference TRBV7-9 and TRBJ2-5, reads DTGVSQNPRHKITKRGQNVTFRCDPISEHNRLYWYRQTLGQGPEFLTYFQNEAQLEKSRLLSDRFSAERPKGSFSTLEIQRTEQGDSAMYLCASRLQGDQETQYFGPGTRLLVL.

The chain employs TRBV9 and TRBJ1-1; the D gene is possibly TRBD1 (5 bases). This CDR3 region has 15 residues. Per the germline V gene, CDR1 is SGDLS and CDR2 is YYNGEE. Trimming left V 0 bases short and J 3 bases short, with 12 bases between. CDR3 DNA sequence: TGTGCCAGCAGCGTAGGTCCGGGGGGTGACACTGAAGCTTTCTTT. As protein: CASSVGPGGDTEAFF.

This chain links TRBV6-1 with TRBJ1-1; no reliable D call. The germline CDR1 and CDR2 sequences are MNHNS and SASEGT. Trimming pared 2 bases from V and 3 bases from J, leaving 7 bases between. This CDR3 comprises 13 residues. The CDR3 protein is CASSELEDTEAFF. The CDR3 region has the DNA TGTGCCAGCAGTGAATTAGAGGACACTGAAGCTTTCTTT.

The chain joins TRBV6-5 to TRBJ2-7; TRBD1 aligns across 9 bases. From germline, CDR1 is MNHEY and CDR2 SVGAGI. This CDR3 region has 15 residues. Trimming cost V 6 bases and J 3 bases; bases outside gene matches: 9. CDR3 amino acids: CASSTPGQGSYEQYF. CDR3 DNA: TGTGCCAGCAGCACACCGGGACAGGGTAGCTACGAGCAGTACTTC.

The V gene is TRBV19, the J gene TRBJ2-1, with 9 bases that match TRBD2. Germline trimming cut 4 bases from V and 5 bases from J; bases unmatched to any gene: 9. Germline V gene data show CDR1 as LNHDA and CDR2 as SQIVND (reference sequence). The CDR3 extends over 16 amino acids. The DNA of the CDR3 is TGTGCCAGTAGTAAGTATAGCGGGAGTTGGGACAATGAGCAGTTCTTC. It encodes CASSKYSGSWDNEQFF.

The V call is TRBV2, the J call TRBJ2-5; 8 nucleotides match TRBD2. CDR1 is SNHLY and CDR2 is FYNNEI in the germline V gene. The trim removed 2 bases at V and 5 bases at J, leaving 7 bases unmatched. This CDR3 is built from 15 residues. The CDR3 protein is CASSESSGRGETQYF. In nucleotides, the CDR3 is TGTGCCAGCAGTGAATCTAGCGGGCGTGGGGAGACCCAGTACTTC.

With regard to this clone: Sequence at one end of the junction differs from germline and may be a read error. This chain connects TRBV20-1 to TRBJ2-7, with a weak D call TRBD2 (5 bases). The CDR3 runs 11 residues. Germline values: CDR1 DFQATT, CDR2 SNEGSKA (reference sequence). The CDR3, as DNA: TGCAGTACTAGTTCGTCGTACGAGCAGTACTTC. Amino acids: CSTSSSYEQYF.

The V gene is TRBV28, the J gene TRBJ1-2, with TRBD1 matching over 7 bases. Germline-derived CDR1 and CDR2 are MDHEN and SYDVKM. CDR3 length: 14 residues. Trimming cost V 5 bases and J 4 bases; bases outside gene matches: 7. The CDR3 coding sequence is TGTGCCAGCAGTGATCAGACAGGGTTCTATGGCTACACCTTC. This gives the protein CASSDQTGFYGYTF.

The rearrangement links TRBV30 to TRBJ2-1, with a weak D call TRBD1 (6 bases). This CDR3 contains 17 residues. Germline V gene sequence: CDR1 GTSNPN, CDR2 SVGIG (reference sequence). V shed 0 bases and J shed 3 bases, with 18 bases lying between them. The CDR3 sequence is CAWSVPTGPPGYNEQFF. In DNA form, the CDR3 reads TGTGCCTGGAGTGTACCGACAGGCCCACCGGGCTACAATGAGCAGTTCTTC. The whole variable domain, filled in from reference TRBV30 and TRBJ2-1, reads SQTIHQWPATLVQPVGSPLSLECTVEGTSNPNLYWYRQAAGRGLQLLFYSVGIGQISSEVPQNLSASRPQDRQFILSSKKLLLSDSGFYLCAWSVPTGPPGYNEQFFGPGTRLTVL.

This chain connects TRBV10-1 to TRBJ1-3, with D unclear. Trimming took off 7 bases at V and 0 bases at J, with 16 bases between the two ends. Looked up from germline, CDR1 is WNHNN and CDR2 is SYGVQD (reference sequence). The CDR3 runs to 16 residues. CDR3 coding DNA: TGCGCCAGCACGGGAGATGGGCCTATCTCTGGAAACACCATATATTTT. Translation: CASTGDGPISGNTIYF.

J is TRBJ1-4 and V is TRBV10-3, with D possibly matching TRBD1 (6 bases). The V gene's germline CDR1 is ENHRY and CDR2 SYGVKD. The CDR3 contains 17 residues. V lost 11 bases and J 6 bases, leaving 28 bases between the germline ends. The CDR3 nucleotides read TGTGCCTCCCGAAGTCGCGGTGGGCCAGGGGTCGATGAAAAACTGTTTTTT. Residues: CASRSRGGPGVDEKLFF.

The genes are TRBV4-1 and TRBJ2-3; TRBD2 aligns across 8 bases. The CDR3 is 14 amino acids. Germline V gene data show CDR1 as MGHRA and CDR2 as YSYEKL. The CDR3 protein is CATTTSGDTDTQYF. The CDR3 DNA is TGCGCTACTACAACTAGCGGTGACACAGATACGCAGTATTTT.

The chain employs TRBV5-8 and TRBJ2-7; 8 positions agree with TRBD2. V dropped 2 bases and J dropped 4; count of bases not matched to a gene: 2. This CDR3 contains 13 residues. Germline V gene sequence: CDR1 SGHTS, CDR2 YDEGEE. CDR3 sequence (DNA): TGTGCCAGCAGCTTAGCGGGAGTGTACGAGCAGTACTTC. It yields the protein CASSLAGVYEQYF.

The chain couples TRBV5-1 to TRBJ1-1, with 7 bases lining up with TRBD1. Per germline, CDR1 SGHRS and CDR2 YFSETQ. Unmatched junction bases numbered 2, after V lost 2 bases and J lost 1 base. The CDR3 runs 14 residues. This CDR3 reads CASSFRDRNTEAFF. The CDR3 DNA reads as TGCGCCAGCAGCTTCCGGGACAGGAACACTGAAGCTTTCTTT.

The chain is built from TRBV29-1 and TRBJ1-3, with a weak D call TRBD1 (6 bases). Germline CDR1 and CDR2: SQVTM and ANQGSEA. The CDR3 totals 14 residues. The germline V and J ends were trimmed by 4 bases and 3 bases, with 13 bases remaining between them. The CDR3 DNA follows: TGCAGCGTTGCCGGGGGGCCTCGTGGAAACACCATATATTTT. The encoded protein is CSVAGGPRGNTIYF.

The rearrangement joins TRBV6-5 to TRBJ2-7; D is possibly TRBD1 (5 bases). The V end lost 5 bases, the J end lost 4 bases, and 12 bases lay between the germline ends. In germline, CDR1 is MNHEY, CDR2 SVGAGI. The CDR3 spans 13 residues. The CDR3 spells CASSRQLDYEQYF. DNA of the CDR3: TGTGCCAGCAGTAGACAGCTTGATTACGAGCAGTACTTC.